A selection of T cell receptor beta chains follows, all from one sample in a study of CD8 T cells in Susac syndrome. TCRdb reanalysed the immunoSEQ multiplex PCR reads using MiXCR and keeps one entry per CDR3 protein. The sample records some 180,000 distinct CDR3 sequences, around 90% being singletons. Specimen: CD4+ T cells from PBMCs. All receptors come from a human donor with Susac syndrome. Both conserved end residues are part of each CDR3. A D gene is named only where the DNA matches it firmly. Clone size, where shown, is once, few, many, or a class for clones that have expanded.

TRBV29-1	-	-	TRBJ1-1	CSARWTLTEAFF	TGCAGCGCCCGATGGACTTTAACTGAAGCTTTCTTT
TRBV4-1	-	-	TRBJ2-1	CASSQGNSRPTSYNEQFF	TGCGCCAGCAGCCAAGGTAACTCTAGGCCTACCTCCTACAATGAGCAGTTCTTC
TRBV12-5	-	-	TRBJ2-6	CASGLPSSGANVLTF	TGTGCTAGTGGTCTTCCTTCCTCTGGGGCCAACGTCCTGACTTTC
TRBV5-4	-	-	TRBJ2-7	CASSMEGPYEQYF	TGTGCCAGCAGCATGGAGGGACCCTACGAGCAGTACTTC
TRBV3-1	-	TRBD2	TRBJ2-7	CASSLLSGGYEQYF	TGTGCCAGCAGCCTCCTTAGCGGGGGGTACGAGCAGTACTTC
TRBV18	-	-	TRBJ1-2	CASSPPTATSGGYTF	TGTGCCAGCTCACCACCAACTGCTACGTCGGGTGGCTACACCTTC
TRBV2	few	-	TRBJ2-5	CASSERTSGQETQYF	TGTGCCAGCAGTGAAAGGACCTCGGGCCAGGAGACCCAGTACTTC
TRBV2	-	-	TRBJ2-7	CASSTTHFYSYEQYF	TGTGCCAGCAGCACTACACATTTCTATTCCTACGAGCAGTACTTC
TRBV9	-	-	TRBJ2-7	CASSVNRDGEQYF	TGTGCCAGCAGCGTGAACAGGGATGGCGAGCAGTACTTC
TRBV6-5	-	-	TRBJ1-4	CASSPSGTTYEKLFF	TGTGCCAGCAGTCCGTCCGGGACAACTTACGAAAAACTGTTTTTT
TRBV20-1	-	TRBD1	TRBJ2-2	CSARGETGVNTGELFF	TGCAGTGCTAGAGGGGAGACAGGGGTAAACACCGGGGAGCTGTTTTTT
TRBV14	-	TRBD1	TRBJ2-5	CASSLRRDRGFQETQYF	TGTGCCAGCAGCCTTCGGAGGGACAGGGGATTCCAAGAGACCCAGTACTTC
TRBV7-3	-	TRBD2	TRBJ2-1	CASSLRRTSGRVSYNEQFF	TGTGCCAGCAGCTTAAGGCGGACTAGCGGGAGGGTGTCCTACAATGAGCAGTTCTTC
TRBV6-4	-	TRBD2	TRBJ2-1	CASRRESSYNEQFF	TGTGCCAGCAGGCGGGAGAGCTCCTACAATGAGCAGTTCTTC
TRBV2	few	-	TRBJ2-1	CASSEGGSYNEQFF	TGTGCCAGCAGTGAAGGGGGGTCCTACAATGAGCAGTTCTTC
TRBV28	-	TRBD1	TRBJ1-4	CASSPGQDEKLFF	TGTGCCAGCAGCCCGGGACAGGACGAAAAACTGTTTTTT
TRBV6-6	-	-	TRBJ1-5	CASSYSIRNQPQHF	TGTGCCAGCAGTTACTCGATTCGGAATCAGCCCCAGCATTTT
TRBV12-3/TRBV12-4	-	TRBD1	TRBJ2-7	CASSYTQQGPYEQYF	TGTGCCAGCAGCTACACACAACAGGGGCCCTACGAGCAGTACTTC
TRBV4-2	-	TRBD1	TRBJ2-7	CASSRTDRGSYEQYF	TGTGCCAGCAGCAGGACGGACAGGGGATCCTACGAGCAGTACTTC
TRBV29-1	-	-	TRBJ2-1	CSVEKLGSYNEQFF	TGCAGCGTTGAAAAGCTTGGCTCCTACAATGAGCAGTTCTTC
TRBV7-2	-	-	TRBJ2-7	CASSTGRGGEQYF	TGTGCCAGCAGCACCGGACGAGGGGGGGAGCAGTACTTC
TRBV9	-	TRBD2	TRBJ2-1	CASSIRTSGIVKGNEQFF	TGTGCCAGCAGCATTAGGACTAGCGGGATTGTAAAAGGCAATGAGCAGTTCTTC
TRBV9	-	-	TRBJ2-1	CASSVVLASAYNEQFF	TGTGCCAGCAGCGTAGTTTTGGCTTCGGCTTACAATGAGCAGTTCTTC
TRBV19	-	-	TRBJ1-3	CASSGLTGPGNTIYF	TGTGCCAGTAGTGGACTCACAGGACCTGGAAACACCATATATTTT
TRBV29-1	once	-	TRBJ1-1	CSVAAEGWSEAFF	TGCAGCGTTGCGGCGGAGGGTTGGTCTGAAGCTTTCTTT
TRBV20-1	-	-	TRBJ2-3	CSARDNVGQGSTDTQYF	TGCAGTGCTAGAGATAACGTAGGGCAGGGTAGCACAGATACGCAGTATTTT
TRBV30	-	-	TRBJ1-5	CAWSVRGAQPQHF	TGTGCCTGGAGTGTAAGGGGAGCTCAGCCCCAGCATTTT
TRBV19	-	TRBD1	TRBJ1-1	CASSIAQGFDTTEAFF	TGTGCCAGTAGTATAGCACAGGGGTTCGACACCACTGAAGCTTTCTTT
TRBV18	once	-	TRBJ1-1	CASSTRGVLNTEAFF	TGTGCCAGCTCCACGCGGGGGGTCTTGAACACTGAAGCTTTCTTT
TRBV7-3	-	-	TRBJ2-3	CASSLTGDFTDTQYF	TGTGCCAGCAGCTTAACTGGGGACTTCACAGATACGCAGTATTTT
TRBV28	-	-	TRBJ2-2	CATTWRDPGELFF	TGTGCTACTACGTGGCGGGACCCCGGGGAGCTGTTTTTT
TRBV28	-	-	TRBJ1-5	CASNLGGASLGNQPQHF	TGTGCCAGCAACTTGGGGGGGGCCTCCTTAGGCAATCAGCCCCAGCATTTT
TRBV12-3/TRBV12-4	-	-	TRBJ2-2	CASSFRALHSAGELFF	TGTGCCAGCAGTTTTCGGGCCCTTCACTCCGCCGGGGAGCTGTTTTTT
TRBV10-1	-	TRBD2	TRBJ2-5	CASSENGRAETQYF	TGCGCCAGCAGTGAGAACGGGAGGGCGGAGACCCAGTACTTC
TRBV3-1	-	TRBD1	TRBJ1-2	CASSPPTGGYYGYTF	TGTGCCAGCAGCCCACCGACAGGGGGCTACTATGGCTACACCTTC
TRBV12-3/TRBV12-4	-	TRBD2	TRBJ2-1	CASSFYGGANNEQFF	TGTGCCAGCAGTTTCTACGGGGGGGCCAACAATGAGCAGTTCTTC
TRBV6-5	-	TRBD1	TRBJ2-2	CASSRQGSGELFF	TGTGCCAGCAGCAGACAGGGTTCCGGGGAGCTGTTTTTT
TRBV10-3	-	-	TRBJ2-7	CAISRLVSGEQYF	TGTGCCATCAGCCGACTAGTATCGGGGGAGCAGTACTTC